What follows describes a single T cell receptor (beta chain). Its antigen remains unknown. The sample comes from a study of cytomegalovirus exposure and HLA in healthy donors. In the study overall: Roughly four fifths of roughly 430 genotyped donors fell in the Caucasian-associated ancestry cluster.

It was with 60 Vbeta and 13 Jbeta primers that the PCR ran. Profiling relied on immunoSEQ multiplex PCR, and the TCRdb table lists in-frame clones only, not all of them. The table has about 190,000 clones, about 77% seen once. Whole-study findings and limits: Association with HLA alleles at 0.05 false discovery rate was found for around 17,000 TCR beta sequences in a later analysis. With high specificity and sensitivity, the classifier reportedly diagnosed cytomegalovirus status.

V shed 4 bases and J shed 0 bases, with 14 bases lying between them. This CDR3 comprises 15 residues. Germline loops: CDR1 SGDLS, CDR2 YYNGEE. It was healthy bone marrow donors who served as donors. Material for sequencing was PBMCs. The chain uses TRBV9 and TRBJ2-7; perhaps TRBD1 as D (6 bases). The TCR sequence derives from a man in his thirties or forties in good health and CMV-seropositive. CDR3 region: CASSLRQESSYEQYF. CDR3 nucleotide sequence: TGTGCCAGCAGCCTAAGACAGGAGTCCTCCTACGAGCAGTACTTC. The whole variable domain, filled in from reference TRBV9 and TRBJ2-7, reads DSGVTQTPKHLITATGQRVTLRCSPRSGDLSVYWYQQSLDQGLQFLIQYYNGEERAKGNILERFSAQQFPDLHSELNLSSLELGDSALYFCASSLRQESSYEQYFGPGTRLTVT.